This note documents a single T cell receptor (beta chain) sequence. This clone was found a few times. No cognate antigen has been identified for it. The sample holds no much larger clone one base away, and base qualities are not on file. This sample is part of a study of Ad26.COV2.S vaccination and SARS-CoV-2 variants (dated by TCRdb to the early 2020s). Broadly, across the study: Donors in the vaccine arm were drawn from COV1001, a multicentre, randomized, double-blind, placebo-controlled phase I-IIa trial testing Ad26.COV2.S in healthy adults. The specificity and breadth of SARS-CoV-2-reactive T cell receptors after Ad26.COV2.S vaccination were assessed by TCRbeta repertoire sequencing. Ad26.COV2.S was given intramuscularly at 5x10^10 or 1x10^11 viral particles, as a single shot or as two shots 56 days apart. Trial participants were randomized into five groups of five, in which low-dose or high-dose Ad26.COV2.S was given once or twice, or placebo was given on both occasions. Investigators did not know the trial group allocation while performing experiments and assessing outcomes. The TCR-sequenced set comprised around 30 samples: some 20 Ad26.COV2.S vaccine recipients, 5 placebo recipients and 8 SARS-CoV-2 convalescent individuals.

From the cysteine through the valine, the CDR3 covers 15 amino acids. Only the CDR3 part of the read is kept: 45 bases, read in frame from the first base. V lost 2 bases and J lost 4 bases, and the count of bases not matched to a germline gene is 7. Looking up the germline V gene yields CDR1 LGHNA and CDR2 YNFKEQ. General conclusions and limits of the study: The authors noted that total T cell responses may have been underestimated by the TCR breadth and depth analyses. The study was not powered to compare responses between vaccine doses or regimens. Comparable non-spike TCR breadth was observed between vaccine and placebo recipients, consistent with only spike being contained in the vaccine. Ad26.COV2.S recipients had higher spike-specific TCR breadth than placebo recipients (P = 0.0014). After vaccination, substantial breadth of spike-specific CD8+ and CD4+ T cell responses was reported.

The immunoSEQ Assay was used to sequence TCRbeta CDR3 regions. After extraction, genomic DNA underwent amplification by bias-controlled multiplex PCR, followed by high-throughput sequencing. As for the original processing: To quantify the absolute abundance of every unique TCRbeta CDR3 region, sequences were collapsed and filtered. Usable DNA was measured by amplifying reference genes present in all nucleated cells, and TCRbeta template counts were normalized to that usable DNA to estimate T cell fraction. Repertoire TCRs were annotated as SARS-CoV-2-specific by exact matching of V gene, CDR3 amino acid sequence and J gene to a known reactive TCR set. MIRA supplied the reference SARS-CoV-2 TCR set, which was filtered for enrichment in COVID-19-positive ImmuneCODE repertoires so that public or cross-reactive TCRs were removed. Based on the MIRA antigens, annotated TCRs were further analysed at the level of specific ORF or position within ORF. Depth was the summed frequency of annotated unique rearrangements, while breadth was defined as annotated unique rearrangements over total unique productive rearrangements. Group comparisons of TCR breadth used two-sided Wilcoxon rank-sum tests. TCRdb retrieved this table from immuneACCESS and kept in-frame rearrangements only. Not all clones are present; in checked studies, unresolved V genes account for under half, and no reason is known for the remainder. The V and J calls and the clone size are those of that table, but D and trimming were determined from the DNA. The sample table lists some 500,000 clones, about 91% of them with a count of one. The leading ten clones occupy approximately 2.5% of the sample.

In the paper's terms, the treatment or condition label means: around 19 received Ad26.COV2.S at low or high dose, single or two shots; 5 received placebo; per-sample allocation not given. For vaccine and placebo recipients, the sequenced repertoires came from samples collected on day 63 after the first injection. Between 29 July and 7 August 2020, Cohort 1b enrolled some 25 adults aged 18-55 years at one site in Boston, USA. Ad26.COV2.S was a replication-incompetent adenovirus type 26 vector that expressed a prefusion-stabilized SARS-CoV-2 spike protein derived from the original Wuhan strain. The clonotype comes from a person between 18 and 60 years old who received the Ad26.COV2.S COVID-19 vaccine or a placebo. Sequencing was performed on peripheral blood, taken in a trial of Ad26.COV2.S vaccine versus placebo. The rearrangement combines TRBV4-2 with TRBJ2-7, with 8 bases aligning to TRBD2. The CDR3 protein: CASSQSTSGLYEQYV. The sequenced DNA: TGTGCCAGCAGCCAATCAACTAGCGGTTTATACGAGCAGTACGTC.